The T cell receptor beta chain described here comes from a study of CD8 T cells in Susac syndrome. Random-hexamer reverse transcription was applied to about 0.5 to 1 ug RNA. Coverage of TCR beta CDR3 amplification by immunoSEQ multiplex PCR extended to 54 Vbeta and 13 Jbeta. TCRdb recomputed calls from the immunoSEQ multiplex PCR reads with MiXCR, one row per CDR3 protein. The sample consists of approximately 200,000 distinct CDR3 sequences, over 90% of them appearing once. TCR beta sequencing covered blood CD8+ and CD4+ T cells. In the multiple sclerosis control group, patients were treatment-naive and had stable or active relapsing-remitting disease. The CD8+ and CD4+ T cells were isolated magnetically using a negative isolation approach, whereas the TEMRA cells were enriched by FACS. Per germline, CDR1 DFQATT and CDR2 SNEGSKA (reference sequence). The CDR3 sequence is 12 residues long. Trimming pared 3 bases from V and 2 bases from J, leaving 7 bases between.

The specimen was CD4+ T cells from PBMCs. The TCR comes from a human donor with multiple sclerosis. The gene calls are TRBV20-1 and TRBJ1-2; the D is unclear. The CDR3 DNA is TGCAGTGCTAGGCTGGAGAACTATGGCTACACCTTC. Protein product: CSARLENYGYTF.